This T cell receptor beta chain came from a study of T cells in localized non-small cell lung cancer. Using immunoSEQ multiplex PCR, the repertoire was profiled, and TCRdb retains in-frame clones only, with some absent. The table has a few thousand clones, less than 65% seen once; the top ten hold 4.7%. V lost 0 bases to trimming and J lost 0 bases, with 3 bases between them. This CDR3 comprises 13 residues. Germline CDR1 reads GTSNPN; CDR2 reads SVGIG (reference sequence). This clonotype was obtained from a woman aged 18 to 55 with stage I lung adenocarcinoma. V is TRBV30 and J is TRBJ1-3; D gene unclear. The specimen was lymph node tissue, collected before any cancer treatment. CDR3 sequence: CAWSVSSGNTIYF. In DNA, the CDR3 is TGTGCCTGGAGTGTCTCCTCTGGAAACACCATATATTTT.